The 2 T cell receptor beta chains reported below all come from one sample, sequenced in a study of Graves' ophthalmopathy and Graves' hyperthyroidism. Using RNA transcripts, the TCR beta CDR3 regions were amplified. RT-PCR with HTBI primers came first, then second-round multiplex PCR. TCRdb re-derived calls from the multiplex PCR reads in MiXCR, one entry per CDR3 protein. The sample records 500,000 to 700,000 distinct CDR3 sequences, less than 40% being singletons. The source material was peripheral blood or thyroid tissue (not recorded which). The receptors derive from an adult man with Graves' hyperthyroidism.

This clonotype has just a few counts. The CDR3 reads CASSERGWNTEAFF. Here the CDR3 DNA reads TGTGCCAGCAGTGAAAGGGGTTGGAACACTGAAGCTTTCTTT. The V call is TRBV6-1, the J call TRBJ1-1; D is perhaps TRBD1 (5 bases). The CDR3 sequence is 14 residues long. Between the trimmed V and J ends, which lost 2 bases and 1 base, there was a span of 8 bases. Germline CDR1 MNHNS, CDR2 SASEGT.

Turning to this clonotype: One base away lies a much larger clone, so this may be a sequencing read error. This chain connects TRBV7-8 to TRBJ2-5, with D tentatively TRBD1 or TRBD2 (6 bases each). The CDR3 contains 14 residues. CDR1 SGHVS and CDR2 FQNEAQ come from the germline V gene. Between the trimmed V and J ends, which lost 4 bases and 2 bases, there was a span of 11 bases. The CDR3 loop reads CASSSRGPQETQYF. The CDR3 DNA sequence: TGTGCCAGCAGCTCCCGGGGGCCACAAGAGACCCAGTACTTC.